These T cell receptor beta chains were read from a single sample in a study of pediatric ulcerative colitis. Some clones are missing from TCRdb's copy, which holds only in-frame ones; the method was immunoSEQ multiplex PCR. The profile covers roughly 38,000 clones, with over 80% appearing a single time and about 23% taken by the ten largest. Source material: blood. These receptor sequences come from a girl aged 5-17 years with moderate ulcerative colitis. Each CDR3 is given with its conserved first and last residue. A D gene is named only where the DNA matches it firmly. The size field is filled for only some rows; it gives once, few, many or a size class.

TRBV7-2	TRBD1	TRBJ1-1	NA	TGTGCCAGCAGTTCACAATCGACAGGGTTGACTGAAGCTTTCTTT	CASSSQSTGLTEAFF
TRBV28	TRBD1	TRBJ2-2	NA	TGTGCCAGCAGCTGGGACAGGGTACTCCCCGGGGAGCTGTTTTTT	CASSWDRVLPGELFF
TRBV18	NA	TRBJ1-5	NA	TGTGCCAGCTCACCACAGGCATCACTAAATCAGCCCCAGCATTTT	CASSPQASLNQPQHF
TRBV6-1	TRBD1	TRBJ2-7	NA	TGTGCCAGCACCCAAGAGGACAGGGACTCCTACGAGCAGTACTTC	CASTQEDRDSYEQYF
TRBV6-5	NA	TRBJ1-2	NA	TGTGCCAGCAGTTCGCAGGGGAGGAACTATGGCTACACCTTC	CASSSQGRNYGYTF
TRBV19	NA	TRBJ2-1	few	TGTGCCAGTAGTGAGTTTAATGAGCAGTTCTTC	CASSEFNEQFF
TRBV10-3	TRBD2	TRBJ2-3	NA	TGTGCCATCAGGGGCCTTTTGCGGGGGTCCACAGATACGCAGTATTTT	CAIRGLLRGSTDTQYF
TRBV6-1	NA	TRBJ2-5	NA	TGTGCCAGCAGTGAAGCGTCGGCGTACCAAGAGACCCAGTACTTC	CASSEASAYQETQYF
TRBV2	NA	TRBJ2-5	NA	TGTGCCAGCAGTGAAGCAGCTGTTATCGTACCCCCAATCCAAGAGACCCAGTACTTC	CASSEAAVIVPPIQETQYF
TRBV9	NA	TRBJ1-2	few	TGTGCCAGCAGCAAACCCTGGGATGGCTACACCTTC	CASSKPWDGYTF
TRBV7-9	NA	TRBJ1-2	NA	TGTGCCAGCGTTAGACTACCGGACGATGGCTACACCTTC	CASVRLPDDGYTF
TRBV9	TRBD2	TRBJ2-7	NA	TGTGCCAGCAGTCCTAGCGGGATGAGCTCCTACGAGCAGTACTTC	CASSPSGMSSYEQYF
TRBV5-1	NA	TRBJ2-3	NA	TGCGCCAGCAGCTTGGAATGGTCTTCCACAGATACGCAGTATTTT	CASSLEWSSTDTQYF
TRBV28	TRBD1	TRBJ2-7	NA	TGTGCCAGCACCAAATTGAAGGGACAGGGCTACGAGCAGTACTTC	CASTKLKGQGYEQYF
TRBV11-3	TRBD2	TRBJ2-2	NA	TGTGCCAGCAGCTTCCGGGGAGGGTTCGACACCGGGGAGCTGTTTTTT	CASSFRGGFDTGELFF
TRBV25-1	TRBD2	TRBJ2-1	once	TGTGCCAGCTCACCGGGACTAGCGTCCAATGAGCAGTTCTTC	CASSPGLASNEQFF
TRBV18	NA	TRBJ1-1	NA	TGTGCCAGCTCACCACTTGAATTCATCCGGGGGGCCACTGAAGCTTTCTTT	CASSPLEFIRGATEAFF
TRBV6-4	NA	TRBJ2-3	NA	TGTGCCAGCAGTGACGGGGCAGGAGGGGATACGCAGTATTTT	CASSDGAGGDTQYF
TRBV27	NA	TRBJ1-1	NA	TGTGCCAGCAGTAGGGGTGACACTGAAGCTTTCTTT	CASSRGDTEAFF
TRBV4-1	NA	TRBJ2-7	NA	TGCGCCAGCAGTCCTGGACGGAACTCCTACGAGCAGTACTTC	CASSPGRNSYEQYF
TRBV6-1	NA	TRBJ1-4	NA	TGTGCCAGCAGTGAGACGGAAGGGGAAAAACTGTTTTTT	CASSETEGEKLFF
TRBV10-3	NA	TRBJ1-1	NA	TGTGCCATCAGGGGTTCCGACAGATCCATGAACACTGAAGCTTTCTTT	CAIRGSDRSMNTEAFF
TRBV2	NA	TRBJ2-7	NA	TGTGCCAGCACCAAAGACGAAGGGGGACATCTAGGGCAGTACTTC	CASTKDEGGHLGQYF
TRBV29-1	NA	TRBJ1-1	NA	TGCAGCGACGGACGGACTTCGAACACTGAAGCTTTCTTT	CSDGRTSNTEAFF
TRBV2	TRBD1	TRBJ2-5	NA	TGTGCCAGCAGCGGGACAGGACAAGAGACCCAGTACTTC	CASSGTGQETQYF
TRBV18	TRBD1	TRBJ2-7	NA	TGTGCCAGCTCACCACGACAGGGGACCTACGAGCAGTACTTC	CASSPRQGTYEQYF
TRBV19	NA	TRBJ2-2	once	TGTGCCAGTAAGTGGGCCAGGGACACCGGGGAGCTGTTTTTT	CASKWARDTGELFF
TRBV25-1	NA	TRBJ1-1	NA	TGTGCCAGCAGTGGGCAAGGAGGGTGGACTGAAGCTTTCTTT	CASSGQGGWTEAFF
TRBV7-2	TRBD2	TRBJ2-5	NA	TGTGCCAGCAGCTTAGACCGGGGGGGCCTGAAGACCCAGTACTTC	CASSLDRGGLKTQYF
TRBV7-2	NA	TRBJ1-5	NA	TGTGCCAGCAGCTTAGTTGGGGGCAGGGCCGGACAGCCCCAGCATTTT	CASSLVGGRAGQPQHF
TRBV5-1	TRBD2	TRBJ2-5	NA	TGCGCCAGCAGCCCGGGATTAAGCGGGGTCCAAGAGACCCAGTACTTC	CASSPGLSGVQETQYF
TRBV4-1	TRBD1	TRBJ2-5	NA	TGCGCCAGCAGCCAGGATTCAGGGGGTACGGGTCTGGGGACCCAGTACTTC	CASSQDSGGTGLGTQYF
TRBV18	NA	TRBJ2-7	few	TGTGCCAGCTCACCAATACAGACCTCCTACGAGCAGTACTTC	CASSPIQTSYEQYF
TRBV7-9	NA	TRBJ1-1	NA	TGTGCCAGCAGCTTAATCCCTAAAGCTTTCTTT	CASSLIPKAFF
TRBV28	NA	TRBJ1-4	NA	TGTGCCAGCTGTCAAAGACGGGAAAAACTGTTTTTT	CASCQRREKLFF
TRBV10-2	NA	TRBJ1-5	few	TGCGCCAGCCGGACGGGACCTCATCAGCCCCAGCATTTT	CASRTGPHQPQHF
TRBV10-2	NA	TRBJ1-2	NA	TGCGCCAGCAGTGAGGACAGGAATTATGGCTACACCTTC	CASSEDRNYGYTF
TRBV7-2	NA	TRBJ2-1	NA	TGTGCCAGCAGCTTAACAGGGAACCCGGAGAACAATGAGCAGTTCTTC	CASSLTGNPENNEQFF
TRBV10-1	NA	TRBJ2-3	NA	TGCGCCAGCAGTGAGTCCTCCGGTACGCAGTATTTT	CASSESSGTQYF
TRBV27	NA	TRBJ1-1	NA	TGTGCCAGCAGTTCCAATTCACAGGGCCGGTATTGGGCTTTCTTT	CASSSNSQGRYWAFF
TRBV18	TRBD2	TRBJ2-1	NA	TGTGCCAGCTCACCCTACTCGGCCAGCGGGGGATCACCGGTCTACAATGAGCAGTTCTTC	CASSPYSASGGSPVYNEQFF
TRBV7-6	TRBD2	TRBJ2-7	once	TGTGCCAGCAGCTTAGTAACGATCGGGGGGTTGGGATGGGAGCAGTACTTC	CASSLVTIGGLGWEQYF
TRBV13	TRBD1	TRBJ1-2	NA	TGTGCCAGCAGCTTACAGGGGGCTAACTATGGCTACACCTTC	CASSLQGANYGYTF
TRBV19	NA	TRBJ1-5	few	TGTGCCAGTAGTATGGTTACAGAAAATCAGCCCCAGCATTTT	CASSMVTENQPQHF
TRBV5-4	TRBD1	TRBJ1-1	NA	TGTGCCAGCAGCTTCGGTGACAGGGGGTCTCTTGGCCGCACTGAAGCTTTCTTT	CASSFGDRGSLGRTEAFF
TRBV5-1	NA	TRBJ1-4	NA	TGCGCCAGCAGCTCCGGGACGGGTAATGAAAAACTGTTTTTT	CASSSGTGNEKLFF
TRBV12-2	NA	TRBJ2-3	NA	TGTGCAAGTCTTCGCCCTGCAGATACGCAGTATTTT	CASLRPADTQYF
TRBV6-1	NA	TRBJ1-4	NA	TGTGCCGGCCGGACCGGGAGACCTGGGGAAAAACTGTTTTTT	CAGRTGRPGEKLFF
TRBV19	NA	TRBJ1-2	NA	TGTGCCAGTAGTAACACGATAGCTAACTATGGCTACACCTTC	CASSNTIANYGYTF